Presented here are 27 T cell receptor beta chains from one specimen sequenced in a study of blood T cell repertoires in COVID-19. Data came from immunoSEQ multiplex PCR; TCRdb stores just in-frame clones and leaves some out. The table includes some 290,000 clones, roughly 90% detected once. The material sequenced was peripheral blood. The receptors derive from a woman between 25 and 40 years old with COVID-19, enrolled during active disease.

This clone has only a few counts. The gene calls are TRBV11-2 and TRBJ1-1; possibly TRBD1 for D (6 bases). The CDR3 is made up of 16 amino acids. Germline V CDR1 and CDR2: SGHAT, FQNNGV. Deletions cut 6 bases from V and 8 bases from J, with 25 bases between. The CDR3 spells CASRPLLRDTPWEAFF. The CDR3 DNA is TGTGCCAGCAGACCCCTCCTCCGGGACACCCCGTGGGAAGCTTTCTTT.

The V call is TRBV6-1, the J call TRBJ2-1, with D perhaps TRBD1 (5 bases). Trimming took off 2 bases at V and 8 bases at J, with 10 bases between the two ends. This CDR3 contains 13 residues. Per the germline V gene, CDR1 is MNHNS and CDR2 is SASEGT. The CDR3 here is CASSEFRVDEQFF. In nucleotides, the CDR3 is TGTGCCAGCAGTGAATTCAGGGTCGATGAGCAGTTCTTC.

The gene calls are TRBV27 and TRBJ2-2; 7 positions match TRBD1. CDR1 and CDR2 from the germline V gene are MNHEY and SMNVEV (reference sequence). The CDR3 spans 18 residues. V was clipped by 2 bases and J by 2 bases; unmatched bases: 11. The DNA of the CDR3 is TGTGCCAGCAGTTTAGCAACCGACAGGGCAATTAACACCGGGGAGCTGTTTTTT. This codes for CASSLATDRAINTGELFF.

J is TRBJ1-3 and V is TRBV6-1; no clear D gene. The CDR3 spans 15 residues. Germline CDR1 and CDR2: MNHNS and SASEGT. Trimming cost V 1 base and J 1 base, with 8 bases left between them. The CDR3 reads CASSEDRGSGNTIYF. CDR3 in DNA: TGTGCCAGCAGTGAAGATCGGGGATCTGGAAACACCATATATTTT.

Comment on this clone: This same CDR3 is encoded by further DNA sequences in the sample. The chain recombines TRBV5-1 with TRBJ1-4; the D is unclear. Germline V gene lookup returns CDR1 SGHRS and CDR2 YFSETQ. The CDR3 covers 14 residues. Trimming stripped 4 bases from V and 0 bases from J, with 7 bases between. The CDR3 DNA is TGCGCCAGCAGCCCAGAAGCAACTAATGAAAAACTGTTTTTT. This gives the protein CASSPEATNEKLFF.

The genes are TRBV9 and TRBJ1-3, with D possibly being TRBD1 (5 bases). Germline-derived CDR1 and CDR2 are SGDLS and YYNGEE. The CDR3 runs 14 residues. Deletions cut 4 bases from V and 8 bases from J, with 16 bases between. Here the CDR3 reads CASSPSAGEDTIYF. Written as DNA, the CDR3 is TGTGCCAGCAGCCCCTCGGCGGGGGAGGACACCATATATTTT.

The J gene is TRBJ2-5, the V gene TRBV6-5; the D is unclear. Germline-derived CDR1 and CDR2 are MNHEY and SVGAGI. The CDR3 is 13 residues long. With 2 bases removed from V and 3 bases from J, the gap between germline ends came to 7 bases. The CDR3, as DNA: TGTGCCAGCAGTTACAGTTCGGAAGAGACCCAGTACTTC. This encodes CASSYSSEETQYF.

The rearrangement links TRBV10-3 to TRBJ2-5; TRBD2 agrees at 9 bases. The germline CDR1 and CDR2 sequences are ENHRY and SYGVKD. V lost 9 bases, J lost 0 bases, and 8 bases stayed unmatched. The CDR3 has 15 residues. The CDR3 nucleotides are TGTGCCATACGACAAGCGGGAGGTAACCAAGAGACCCAGTACTTC. This gives the protein CAIRQAGGNQETQYF.

A note on this clone: The sample contains more than one DNA sequence encoding this CDR3. The chain uses TRBV6-5 and TRBJ1-1; the D is unclear. Trimming cost V 6 bases and J 3 bases, with 11 bases left between them. Germline lookup yields CDR1 MNHEY and CDR2 SVGAGI. The CDR3 extends over 13 amino acids. As DNA, the CDR3 is TGTGCCAGCAGCCGAGAGGGTTACACTGAAGCTTTCTTT. This encodes CASSREGYTEAFF.

The chain has TRBV7-9 and TRBJ1-6; tentatively, D is TRBD1 (6 bases). The V end lost 1 base, the J end lost 10 bases, and 11 bases lay between the germline ends. The CDR3 runs to 14 residues. Germline V gives CDR1 SEHNR, CDR2 FQNEAQ (reference sequence). CDR3 sequence (DNA): TGTGCCAGCAGCTTAGGCCAGGGGTTCTCACCCCTCCACTTT. Amino acid sequence: CASSLGQGFSPLHF. The full variable domain, completed using reference TRBV7-9 and TRBJ1-6, is DTGVSQNPRHKITKRGQNVTFRCDPISEHNRLYWYRQTLGQGPEFLTYFQNEAQLEKSRLLSDRFSAERPKGSFSTLEIQRTEQGDSAMYLCASSLGQGFSPLHFGNGTRLTVT.

In DNA form, the CDR3 reads TGTGCCTGGGACCTATACGAGCAGTACTTC. Its protein is CAWDLYEQYF. The chain is built from TRBV30 and TRBJ2-7, with unresolved D. In germline, CDR1 is GTSNPN, CDR2 SVGIG (reference sequence). The CDR3 has 10 residues. Trimming removed 5 bases from V and 4 bases from J, with 6 bases in between.

The chain uses TRBV6-6 and TRBJ2-7, with 10 positions matching TRBD2. The CDR3 is 14 amino acids. Trimming at V came to 10 bases and at J to 5 bases, leaving 11 bases not matched to a gene. The germline V gene has CDR1 MNHNY and CDR2 SVGAGI (reference sequence). The CDR3 loop is CATQASGSFHEQYF. The CDR3, as DNA: TGTGCCACCCAGGCTAGCGGGAGTTTCCACGAGCAGTACTTC.

The V call is TRBV5-1, the J call TRBJ1-2; D perhaps matches TRBD1 (5 bases). CDR1 SGHRS and CDR2 YFSETQ come from the germline V gene. Between the trimmed V and J ends, which lost 4 bases and 7 bases, there was a span of 17 bases. This CDR3 region has 14 residues. As DNA, the CDR3 is TGCGCCAGCAGCCTGGGGACTTCGGGGTCTGGCTACACCTTC. Translating it yields CASSLGTSGSGYTF.

The chain couples TRBV28 to TRBJ1-6; D call uncertain. This CDR3 region has 13 residues. The V and J ends lost 7 bases and 7 bases respectively, with 11 bases between them. Germline V gene sequence: CDR1 MDHEN, CDR2 SYDVKM. CDR3 sequence reads: CASTDVWNSPLHF. CDR3 nucleotide sequence: TGTGCCAGCACAGATGTCTGGAATTCACCCCTCCACTTT.

V usage is TRBV18 and J usage is TRBJ2-3; tentative D call: TRBD2 (5 bases). Trimming left V 2 bases short and J 3 bases short, with 9 bases between. The CDR3 loop spans 14 amino acids. Per the germline V gene, CDR1 is KGHSH and CDR2 is LQKENI. The CDR3 bases are TGTGCCAGCTCACCAGCCAGGAGGACAGATACGCAGTATTTT. Protein product: CASSPARRTDTQYF.

The chain recombines TRBV7-9 with TRBJ2-7, with 9 bases that match TRBD1. V trimming: 5 bases; J trimming: 4 bases; junction bases outside the gene matches: 6. CDR3 length equals 14 residues. The germline gives CDR1 SEHNR, CDR2 FQNEAQ (reference sequence). The DNA for the CDR3 is TGTGCCAGCAGCCACCGGGACAGGGAGTACGAGCAGTACTTC. Translated: CASSHRDREYEQYF.

In its sample, this clone was seen once. The rearrangement joins TRBV30 to TRBJ1-1; D is unresolved. The germline V gene encodes CDR1 GTSNPN and CDR2 SVGIG (reference sequence). The V gene lost 2 bases and the J gene lost 1 base, with 8 bases spanning the gap. CDR3 length equals 13 residues. The CDR3 is CAWSIGENTEAFF. In DNA form, the CDR3 reads TGTGCCTGGAGTATCGGGGAGAACACTGAAGCTTTCTTT.

The gene calls are TRBV23-1 and TRBJ1-2, with D unresolved. TRBV23-1 is an ORF; its function is uncertain. V was pared by 3 bases and J by 2 bases, with 10 bases between. This CDR3 spans 14 amino acids. CDR3 nucleotide sequence: TGCGCCAGCAGTCACATTGGGGAGAACTATGGCTACACCTTC. Protein product: CASSHIGENYGYTF.

The J gene is TRBJ2-4, the V gene TRBV7-9, with 11 bases fitting TRBD2. The CDR3 loop spans 17 amino acids. J was trimmed by 0 bases and V by 5 bases; bases with no gene match: 6. The V gene's germline CDR1 is SEHNR and CDR2 FQNEAQ (reference sequence). Here the CDR3 reads CASSPTSGALAKNIQYF. The CDR3 bases are TGTGCCAGCAGCCCGACTAGCGGGGCACTAGCCAAAAACATTCAGTACTTC.

The genes are TRBV5-1 and TRBJ2-7; 7 positions agree with TRBD2. Trimming removed 4 bases from V and 6 bases from J; junction bases left unmatched: 7. CDR3 size: 13 residues. Germline CDR1 reads SGHRS; CDR2 reads YFSETQ. The CDR3: CASSPLPGGEQYF. Written as DNA, the CDR3 is TGCGCCAGCAGCCCCCTTCCGGGGGGCGAGCAGTACTTC. The full variable domain, completed using reference TRBV5-1 and TRBJ2-7, is KAGVTQTPRYLIKTRGQQVTLSCSPISGHRSVSWYQQTPGQGLQFLFEYFSETQRNKGNFPGRFSGRQFSNSRSEMNVSTLELGDSALYLCASSPLPGGEQYFGPGTRLTVT.

This clone occurred a few times. In nucleotides, the CDR3 is TGCGCCAGCAGCCAAGCCCGGACAGCGGGGATCAATCAGCCCCAGCATTTT. It encodes CASSQARTAGINQPQHF. The gene calls are TRBV4-1 and TRBJ1-5; a weak D match, TRBD1 (6 bases). The CDR3 consists of 17 residues. Trimming pared 1 base from V and 3 bases from J, leaving 16 bases between. Germline loops: CDR1 MGHRA, CDR2 YSYEKL.

The V and J genes are TRBV7-2 and TRBJ2-6; the D is unclear. V lost 5 bases and J 1 base, leaving 9 bases between the germline ends. The germline V gene has CDR1 SGHTA and CDR2 FQGNSA. The CDR3 length is 15 residues. CDR3 coding DNA: TGTGCCAGCAGCCCAGTCCCTTCTGGGGCCAACGTCCTGACTTTC. It codes for CASSPVPSGANVLTF.

There are a few counts of this clone. The chain uses TRBV12-2 and TRBJ1-1. TRBV12-2 is a pseudogene. This CDR3 has 14 residues. Written as DNA, the CDR3 is TGTGCAAGTCGCTTAGGGACGGGAAACACTGAAGCTTTCTTT. Protein sequence: CASRLGTGNTEAFF.

This clone was detected a few times. The chain employs TRBV28 and TRBJ1-1, with D possibly matching TRBD1 (6 bases). CDR1 MDHEN and CDR2 SYDVKM come from the germline V gene. The CDR3 covers 15 residues. Trimming removed 2 bases from V and 0 bases from J, with 10 bases in between. This CDR3 is CASSLSGQMNTEAFF. CDR3 in DNA: TGTGCCAGCAGTTTAAGCGGACAGATGAACACTGAAGCTTTCTTT.

V usage is TRBV24-1 and J usage is TRBJ2-1, with a possible D match to TRBD2 (6 bases). Between the trimmed V and J ends, which lost 4 bases and 2 bases, there was a span of 11 bases. The CDR3 covers 15 residues. Per germline, CDR1 KGHDR and CDR2 SFDVKD. The CDR3 loop is CATSEEAGTYNEQFF. CDR3 in DNA: TGTGCCACCAGTGAAGAGGCGGGAACCTACAATGAGCAGTTCTTC.

The V call is TRBV13, the J call TRBJ2-5, with D perhaps TRBD2 (6 bases). CDR1 and CDR2 (germline): PRHDT, FYEKMQ (reference sequence). CDR3 length: 16 residues. Trimming took 5 bases from V and 5 from J, leaving 21 bases between them. The chain's CDR3 is CASSPWASGEVETQYF. CDR3 coding DNA: TGTGCCAGCAGCCCATGGGCGTCTGGGGAGGTGGAGACCCAGTACTTC.

This chain links TRBV6-6 with TRBJ1-1, with unresolved D. CDR3 length: 15 residues. CDR1 and CDR2 from the germline V gene are MNHNY and SVGAGI (reference sequence). Trimming took 6 bases from V and 1 from J, leaving 15 bases between them. The CDR3 loop is CASRSDGSGNTEAFF. CDR3 in DNA: TGTGCCAGCAGATCAGACGGGAGCGGGAACACTGAAGCTTTCTTT.